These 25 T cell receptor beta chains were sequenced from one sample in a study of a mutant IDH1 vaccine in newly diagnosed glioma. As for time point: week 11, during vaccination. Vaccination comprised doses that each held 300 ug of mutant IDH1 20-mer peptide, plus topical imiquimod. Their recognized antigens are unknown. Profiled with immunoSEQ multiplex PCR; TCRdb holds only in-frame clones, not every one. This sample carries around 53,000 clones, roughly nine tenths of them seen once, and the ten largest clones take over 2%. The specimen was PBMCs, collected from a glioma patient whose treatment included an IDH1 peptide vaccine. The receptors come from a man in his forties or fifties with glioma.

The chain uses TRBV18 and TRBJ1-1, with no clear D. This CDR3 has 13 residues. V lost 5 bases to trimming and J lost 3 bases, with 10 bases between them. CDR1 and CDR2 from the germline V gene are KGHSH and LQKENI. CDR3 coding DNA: TGTGCCAGCTCATCCAATAAGGACACTGAAGCTTTCTTT. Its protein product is CASSSNKDTEAFF.

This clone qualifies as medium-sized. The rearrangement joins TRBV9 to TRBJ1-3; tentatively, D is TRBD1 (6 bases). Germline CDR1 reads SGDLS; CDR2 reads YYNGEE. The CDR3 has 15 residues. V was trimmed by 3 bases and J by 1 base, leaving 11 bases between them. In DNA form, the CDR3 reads TGTGCCAGCAGCGCGGGAGGGGGATCTGGAAACACCATATATTTT. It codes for CASSAGGGSGNTIYF.

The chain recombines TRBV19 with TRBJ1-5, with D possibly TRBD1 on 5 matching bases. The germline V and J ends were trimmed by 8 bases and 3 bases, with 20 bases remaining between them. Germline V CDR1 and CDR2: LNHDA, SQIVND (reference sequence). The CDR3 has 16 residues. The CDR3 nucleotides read TGTGCCAGTGGTGGTGAGAGGGGCGGGCACAATCAGCCCCAGCATTTT. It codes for CASGGERGGHNQPQHF.

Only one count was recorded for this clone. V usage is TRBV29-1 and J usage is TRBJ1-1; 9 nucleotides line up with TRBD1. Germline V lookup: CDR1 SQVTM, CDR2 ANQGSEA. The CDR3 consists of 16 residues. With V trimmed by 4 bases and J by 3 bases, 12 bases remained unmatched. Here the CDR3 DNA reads TGCAGCGTTGGTCCCGGGACAGGGATTATGTACACTGAAGCTTTCTTT. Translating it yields CSVGPGTGIMYTEAFF.

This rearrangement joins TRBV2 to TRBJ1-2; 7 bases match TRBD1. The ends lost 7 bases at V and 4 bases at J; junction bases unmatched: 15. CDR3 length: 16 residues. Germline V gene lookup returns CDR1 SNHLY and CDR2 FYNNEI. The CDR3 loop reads CASIRDSSTSSYGYTF. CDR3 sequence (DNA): TGTGCCAGCATTCGGGACAGCAGTACGAGTAGCTATGGCTACACCTTC.

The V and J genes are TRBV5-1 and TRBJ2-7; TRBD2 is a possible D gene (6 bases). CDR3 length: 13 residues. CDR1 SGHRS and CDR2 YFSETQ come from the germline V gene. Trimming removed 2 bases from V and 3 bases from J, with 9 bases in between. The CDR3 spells CASSLRRGYEQYF. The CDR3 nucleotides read TGCGCCAGCAGCTTAAGGCGGGGCTACGAGCAGTACTTC. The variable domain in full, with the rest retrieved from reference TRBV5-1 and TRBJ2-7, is KAGVTQTPRYLIKTRGQQVTLSCSPISGHRSVSWYQQTPGQGLQFLFEYFSETQRNKGNFPGRFSGRQFSNSRSEMNVSTLELGDSALYLCASSLRRGYEQYFGPGTRLTVT.

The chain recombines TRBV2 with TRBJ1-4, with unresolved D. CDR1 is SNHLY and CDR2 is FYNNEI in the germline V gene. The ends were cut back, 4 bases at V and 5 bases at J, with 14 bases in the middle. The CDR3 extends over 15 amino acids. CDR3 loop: CASSGYGRSNEKLFF. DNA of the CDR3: TGTGCCAGCAGTGGGTATGGCAGGTCAAATGAAAAACTGTTTTTT.

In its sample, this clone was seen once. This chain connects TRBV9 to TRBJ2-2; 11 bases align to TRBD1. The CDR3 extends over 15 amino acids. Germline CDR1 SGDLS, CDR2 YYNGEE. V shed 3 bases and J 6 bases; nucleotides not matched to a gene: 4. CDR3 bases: TGTGCCAGCAGCGCGGGACAGGGGGTAGCCGGGGAGCTGTTTTTT. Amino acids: CASSAGQGVAGELFF.

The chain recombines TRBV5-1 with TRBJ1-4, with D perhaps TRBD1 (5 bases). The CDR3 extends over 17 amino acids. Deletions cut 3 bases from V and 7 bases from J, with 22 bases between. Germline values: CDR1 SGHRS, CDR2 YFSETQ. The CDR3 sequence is CASSSSPTAGRIEKLFF. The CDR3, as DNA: TGCGCCAGCAGCTCGAGCCCGACGGCAGGGCGGATTGAAAAACTGTTTTTT.

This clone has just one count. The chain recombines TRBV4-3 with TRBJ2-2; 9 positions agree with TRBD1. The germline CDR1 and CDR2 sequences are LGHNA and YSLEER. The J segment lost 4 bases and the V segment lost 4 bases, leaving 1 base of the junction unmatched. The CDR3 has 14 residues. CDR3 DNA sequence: TGCGCCAGCAGCCGGGACAGGGCCACCGGGGAGCTGTTTTTT. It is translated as CASSRDRATGELFF.

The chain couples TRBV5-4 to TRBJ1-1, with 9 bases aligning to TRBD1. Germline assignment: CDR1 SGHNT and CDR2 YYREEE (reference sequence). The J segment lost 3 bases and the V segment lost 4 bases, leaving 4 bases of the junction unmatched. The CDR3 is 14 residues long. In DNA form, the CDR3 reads TGTGCCAGCAGCCAGGACAGGGGTGACACTGAAGCTTTCTTT. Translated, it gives CASSQDRGDTEAFF.

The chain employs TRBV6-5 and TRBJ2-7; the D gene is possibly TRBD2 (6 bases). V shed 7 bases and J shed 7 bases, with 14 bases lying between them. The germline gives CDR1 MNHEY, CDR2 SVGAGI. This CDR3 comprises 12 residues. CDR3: CASKGRAGEQYF. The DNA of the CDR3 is TGTGCCAGCAAGGGGCGGGCGGGGGAGCAGTACTTC.

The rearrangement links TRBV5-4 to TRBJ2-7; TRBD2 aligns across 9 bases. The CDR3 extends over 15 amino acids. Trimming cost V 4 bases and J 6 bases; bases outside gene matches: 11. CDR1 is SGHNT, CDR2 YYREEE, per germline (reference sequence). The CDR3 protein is CASSPRGSGRSEQYF. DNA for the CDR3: TGTGCCAGCAGCCCACGAGGTAGCGGGAGAAGCGAGCAGTACTTC.

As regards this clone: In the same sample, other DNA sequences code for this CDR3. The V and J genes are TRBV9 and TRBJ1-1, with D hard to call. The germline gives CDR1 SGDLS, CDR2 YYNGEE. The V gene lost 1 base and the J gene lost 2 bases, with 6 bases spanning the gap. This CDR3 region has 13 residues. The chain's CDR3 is CASSVTLNTEAFF. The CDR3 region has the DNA TGTGCCAGCAGCGTAACATTAAACACTGAAGCTTTCTTT.

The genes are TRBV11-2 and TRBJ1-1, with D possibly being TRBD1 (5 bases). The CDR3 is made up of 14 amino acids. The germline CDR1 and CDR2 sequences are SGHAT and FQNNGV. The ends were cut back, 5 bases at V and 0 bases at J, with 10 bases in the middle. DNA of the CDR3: TGTGCCAGCAGCCCGCGGGGCATGAACACTGAAGCTTTCTTT. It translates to CASSPRGMNTEAFF.

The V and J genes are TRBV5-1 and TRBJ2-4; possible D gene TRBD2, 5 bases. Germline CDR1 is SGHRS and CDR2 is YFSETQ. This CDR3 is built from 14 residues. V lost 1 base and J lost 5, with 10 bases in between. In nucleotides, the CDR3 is TGCGCCAGCAGCTTGACGGGGTCAGAAAACATTCAGTACTTC. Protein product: CASSLTGSENIQYF.

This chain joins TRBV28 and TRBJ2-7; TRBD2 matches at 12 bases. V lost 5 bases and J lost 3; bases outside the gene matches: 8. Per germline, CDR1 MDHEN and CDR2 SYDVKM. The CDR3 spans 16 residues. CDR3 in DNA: TGTGCCAGCAGTACTCGACTAGCGGGGGTCTACTACGAGCAGTACTTC. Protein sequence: CASSTRLAGVYYEQYF.

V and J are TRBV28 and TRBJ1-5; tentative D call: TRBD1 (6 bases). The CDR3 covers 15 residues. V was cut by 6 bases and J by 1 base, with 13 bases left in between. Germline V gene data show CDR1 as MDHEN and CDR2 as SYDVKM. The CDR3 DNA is TGTGCCAGCAGGGTCGGGGGGGCGAGCAATCAGCCCCAGCATTTT. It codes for CASRVGGASNQPQHF.

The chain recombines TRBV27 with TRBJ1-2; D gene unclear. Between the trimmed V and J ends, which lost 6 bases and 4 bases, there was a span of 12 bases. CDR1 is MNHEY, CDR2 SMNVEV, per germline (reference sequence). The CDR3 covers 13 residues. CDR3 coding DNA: TGTGCCAGCAGCTTCAGCGGGTCCTATGGCTACACCTTC. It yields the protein CASSFSGSYGYTF.

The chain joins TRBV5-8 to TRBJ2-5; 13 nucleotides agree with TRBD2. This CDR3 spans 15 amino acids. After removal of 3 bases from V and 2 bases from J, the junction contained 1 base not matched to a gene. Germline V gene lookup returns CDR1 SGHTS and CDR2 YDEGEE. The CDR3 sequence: CASSSGLAGQETQYF. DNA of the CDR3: TGTGCCAGCAGCTCGGGACTAGCGGGGCAAGAGACCCAGTACTTC.

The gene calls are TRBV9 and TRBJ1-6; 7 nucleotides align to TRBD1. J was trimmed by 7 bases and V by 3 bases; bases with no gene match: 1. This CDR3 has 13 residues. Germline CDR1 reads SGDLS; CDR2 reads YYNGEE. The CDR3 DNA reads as TGTGCCAGCAGCGAGACAGGGAATTCACCCCTCCACTTT. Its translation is CASSETGNSPLHF. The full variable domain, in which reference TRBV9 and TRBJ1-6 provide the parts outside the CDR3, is DSGVTQTPKHLITATGQRVTLRCSPRSGDLSVYWYQQSLDQGLQFLIQYYNGEERAKGNILERFSAQQFPDLHSELNLSSLELGDSALYFCASSETGNSPLHFGNGTRLTVT.

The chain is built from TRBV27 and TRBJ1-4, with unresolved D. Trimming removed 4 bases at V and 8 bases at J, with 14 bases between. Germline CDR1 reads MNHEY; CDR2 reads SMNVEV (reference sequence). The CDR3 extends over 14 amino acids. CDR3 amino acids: CASSSTRRGEKLFF. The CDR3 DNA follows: TGTGCCAGCAGTTCGACCCGGCGAGGCGAAAAACTGTTTTTT.

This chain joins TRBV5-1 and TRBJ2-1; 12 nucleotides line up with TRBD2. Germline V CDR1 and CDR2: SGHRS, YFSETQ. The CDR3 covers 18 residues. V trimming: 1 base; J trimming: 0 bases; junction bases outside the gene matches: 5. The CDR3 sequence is CASSLTSGGSSSYNEQFF. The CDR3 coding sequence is TGCGCCAGCAGCTTGACTAGCGGGGGGTCGAGCTCCTACAATGAGCAGTTCTTC. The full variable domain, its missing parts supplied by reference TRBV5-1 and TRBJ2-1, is KAGVTQTPRYLIKTRGQQVTLSCSPISGHRSVSWYQQTPGQGLQFLFEYFSETQRNKGNFPGRFSGRQFSNSRSEMNVSTLELGDSALYLCASSLTSGGSSSYNEQFFGPGTRLTVL.

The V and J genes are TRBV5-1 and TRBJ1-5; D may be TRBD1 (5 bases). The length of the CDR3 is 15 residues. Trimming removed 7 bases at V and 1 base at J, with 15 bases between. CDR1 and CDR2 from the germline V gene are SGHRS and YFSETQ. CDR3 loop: CASGSRAKSNQPQHF. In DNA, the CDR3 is TGCGCCAGCGGATCCAGGGCTAAAAGCAATCAGCCCCAGCATTTT.

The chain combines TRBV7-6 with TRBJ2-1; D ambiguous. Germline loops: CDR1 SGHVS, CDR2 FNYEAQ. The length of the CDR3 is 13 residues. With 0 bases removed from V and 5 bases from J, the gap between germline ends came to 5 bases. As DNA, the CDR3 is TGTGCCAGCAGCTTAGCAGGTAACAATGAGCAGTTCTTC. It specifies CASSLAGNNEQFF. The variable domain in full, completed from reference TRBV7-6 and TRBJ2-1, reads GAGVSQSPRYKVTKRGQDVALRCDPISGHVSLYWYRQALGQGPEFLTYFNYEAQQDKSGLPNDRFSAERPEGSISTLTIQRTEQRDSAMYRCASSLAGNNEQFFGPGTRLTVL.